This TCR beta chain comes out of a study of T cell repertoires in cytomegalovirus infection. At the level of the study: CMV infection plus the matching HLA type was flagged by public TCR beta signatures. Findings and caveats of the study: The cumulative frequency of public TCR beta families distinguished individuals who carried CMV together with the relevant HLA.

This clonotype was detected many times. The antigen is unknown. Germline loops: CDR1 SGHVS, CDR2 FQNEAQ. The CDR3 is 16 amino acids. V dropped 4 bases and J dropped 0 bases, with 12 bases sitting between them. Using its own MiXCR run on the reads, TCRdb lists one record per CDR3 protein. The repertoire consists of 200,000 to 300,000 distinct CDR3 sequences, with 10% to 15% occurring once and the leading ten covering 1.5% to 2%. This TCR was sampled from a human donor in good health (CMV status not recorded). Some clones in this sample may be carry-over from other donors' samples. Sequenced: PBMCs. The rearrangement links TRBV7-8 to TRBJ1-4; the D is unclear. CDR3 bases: TGTGCCAGCAGCTCCCACTTGACAACAACTAATGAAAAACTGTTTTTT. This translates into CASSSHLTTTNEKLFF. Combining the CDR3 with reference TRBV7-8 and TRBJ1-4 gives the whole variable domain GAGVSQSPRYKVAKRGQDVALRCDPISGHVSLFWYQQALGQGPEFLTYFQNEAQLDKSGLPSDRFFAERPEGSVSTLKIQRTQQEDSAVYLCASSSHLTTTNEKLFFGSGTQLSVL.